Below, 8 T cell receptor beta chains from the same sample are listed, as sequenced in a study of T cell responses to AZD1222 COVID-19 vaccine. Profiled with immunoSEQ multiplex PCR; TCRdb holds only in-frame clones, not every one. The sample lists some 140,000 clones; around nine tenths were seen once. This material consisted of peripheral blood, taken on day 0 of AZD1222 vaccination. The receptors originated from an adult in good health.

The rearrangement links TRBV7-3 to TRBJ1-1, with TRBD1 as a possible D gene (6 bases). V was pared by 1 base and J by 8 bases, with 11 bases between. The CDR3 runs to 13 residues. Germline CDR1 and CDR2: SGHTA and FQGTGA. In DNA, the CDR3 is TGTGCCAGCAGCTTAATCCGGGGGGGCGAAGCTTTCTTT. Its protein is CASSLIRGGEAFF.

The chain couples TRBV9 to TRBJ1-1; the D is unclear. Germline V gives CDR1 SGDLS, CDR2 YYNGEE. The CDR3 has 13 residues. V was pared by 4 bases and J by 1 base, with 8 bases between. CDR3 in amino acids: CASSPNPNTEAFF. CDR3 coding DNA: TGTGCCAGCAGCCCAAATCCGAACACTGAAGCTTTCTTT.

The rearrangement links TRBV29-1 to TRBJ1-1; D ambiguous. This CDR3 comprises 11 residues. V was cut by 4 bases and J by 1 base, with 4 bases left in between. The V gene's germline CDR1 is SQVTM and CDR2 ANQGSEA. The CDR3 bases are TGCAGCGTTGGGGAGAACACTGAAGCTTTCTTT. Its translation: CSVGENTEAFF.

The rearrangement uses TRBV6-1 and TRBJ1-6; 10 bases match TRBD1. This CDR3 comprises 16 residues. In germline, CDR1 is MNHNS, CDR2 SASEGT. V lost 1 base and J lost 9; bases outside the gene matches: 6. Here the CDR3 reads CASSEGGTGASSPLHF. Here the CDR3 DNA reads TGTGCCAGCAGTGAAGGGGGGACAGGGGCCTCTTCACCCCTCCACTTT.

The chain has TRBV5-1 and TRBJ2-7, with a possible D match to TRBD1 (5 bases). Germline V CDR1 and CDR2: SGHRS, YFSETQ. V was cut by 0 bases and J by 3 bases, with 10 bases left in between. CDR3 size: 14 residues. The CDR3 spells CASSLETEYYEQYF. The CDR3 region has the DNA TGCGCCAGCAGCTTGGAGACAGAATACTACGAGCAGTACTTC.

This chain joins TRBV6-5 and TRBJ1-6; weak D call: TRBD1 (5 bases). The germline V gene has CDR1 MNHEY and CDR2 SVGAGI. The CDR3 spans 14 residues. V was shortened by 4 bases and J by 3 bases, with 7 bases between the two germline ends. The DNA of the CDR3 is TGTGCCAGCAGTTCCGGGGGCTATAATTCACCCCTCCACTTT. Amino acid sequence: CASSSGGYNSPLHF.

CDR3 nucleotides: TGCAGTGCTGACGACACGGCGGAATTCTTT. It translates to CSADDTAEFF. This chain connects TRBV20-1 to TRBJ1-1; D gene uncertain. Trimming removed 5 bases at V and 14 bases at J, with 15 bases between. Germline V gives CDR1 DFQATT, CDR2 SNEGSKA (reference sequence). The CDR3 contains 10 residues.

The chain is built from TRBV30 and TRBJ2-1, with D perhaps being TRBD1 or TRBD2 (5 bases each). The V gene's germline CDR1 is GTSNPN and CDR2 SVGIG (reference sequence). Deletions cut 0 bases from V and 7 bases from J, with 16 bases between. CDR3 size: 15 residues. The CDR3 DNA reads TGTGCCTGGAGTGTAGGGGCTAGCTTGGTAAATGAGCAGTTCTTC. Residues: CAWSVGASLVNEQFF.